The T cell receptor beta chain described here comes from a study of T cells in Graves' hyperthyroidism and ophthalmopathy. Researchers amplified the TCR beta CDR3 regions from RNA transcripts. The HTBI set primed first-round TCR CDR3 RT-PCR. TCRdb passed the multiplex PCR reads through MiXCR, listing each CDR3 protein once. Of about 760,000 distinct CDR3 sequences in the sample, roughly 32% are singletons; the top ten hold 30% to 40%. This clonotype was observed a handful of times. Sequenced sample: blood. The TCR originated in a woman aged 40 to 50 with Graves' hyperthyroidism.

The CDR3 spells CASSMMRGLREKLFF. CDR3 in DNA: TGTGCCAGTAGTATGATGAGGGGATTACGTGAAAAACTGTTTTTT. The chain combines TRBV19 with TRBJ1-4; a possible D gene is TRBD1 (5 bases). The V gene lost 3 bases and the J gene lost 7 bases, with 15 bases spanning the gap. The germline CDR1 and CDR2 sequences are LNHDA and SQIVND (reference sequence). This CDR3 is built from 15 residues.